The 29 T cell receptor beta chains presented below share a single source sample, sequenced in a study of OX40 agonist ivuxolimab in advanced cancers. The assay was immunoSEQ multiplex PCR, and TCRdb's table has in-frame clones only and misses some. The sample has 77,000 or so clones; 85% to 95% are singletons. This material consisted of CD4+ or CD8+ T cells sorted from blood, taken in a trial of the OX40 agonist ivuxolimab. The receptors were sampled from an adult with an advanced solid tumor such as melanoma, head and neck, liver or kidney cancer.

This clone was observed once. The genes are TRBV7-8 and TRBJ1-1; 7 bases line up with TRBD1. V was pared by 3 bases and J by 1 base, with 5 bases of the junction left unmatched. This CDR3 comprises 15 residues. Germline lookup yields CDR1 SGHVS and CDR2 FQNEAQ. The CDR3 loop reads CASSFTGTENTEAFF. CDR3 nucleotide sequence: TGTGCCAGCAGCTTTACCGGGACAGAGAACACTGAAGCTTTCTTT.

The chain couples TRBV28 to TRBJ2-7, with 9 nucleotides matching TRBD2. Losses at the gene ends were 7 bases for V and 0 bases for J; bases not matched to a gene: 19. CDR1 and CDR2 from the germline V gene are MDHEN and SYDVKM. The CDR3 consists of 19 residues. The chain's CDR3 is CASIPSEAGGPSSSYEQYF. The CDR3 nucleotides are TGTGCCAGCATCCCCTCCGAGGCGGGAGGGCCCTCAAGCTCCTACGAGCAGTACTTC.

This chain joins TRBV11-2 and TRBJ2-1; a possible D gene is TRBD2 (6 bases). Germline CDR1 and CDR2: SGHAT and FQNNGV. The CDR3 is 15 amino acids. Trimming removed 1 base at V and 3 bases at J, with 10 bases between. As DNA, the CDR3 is TGTGCCAGCAGCTTAGCCGGGAGTGACTACAATGAGCAGTTCTTC. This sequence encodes CASSLAGSDYNEQFF. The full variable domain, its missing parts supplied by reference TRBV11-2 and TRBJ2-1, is EAGVAQSPRYKIIEKRQSVAFWCNPISGHATLYWYQQILGQGPKLLIQFQNNGVVDDSQLPKDRFSAERLKGVDSTLKIQPAKLEDSAVYLCASSLAGSDYNEQFFGPGTRLTVL.

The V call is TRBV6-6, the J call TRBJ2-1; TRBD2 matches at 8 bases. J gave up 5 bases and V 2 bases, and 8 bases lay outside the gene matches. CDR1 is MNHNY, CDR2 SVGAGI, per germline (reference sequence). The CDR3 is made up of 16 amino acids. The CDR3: CASSYTLAGWDNEQFF. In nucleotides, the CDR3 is TGTGCCAGCAGTTACACATTAGCGGGGTGGGACAATGAGCAGTTCTTC.

CDR3 amino acids: CSVDKSSNTEAFF. The CDR3 nucleotides are TGCAGCGTTGACAAGTCCTCGAACACTGAAGCTTTCTTT. V is TRBV29-1 and J is TRBJ1-1; D remains ambiguous. Deletions cut 3 bases from V and 1 base from J, with 9 bases between. Germline CDR1 reads SQVTM; CDR2 reads ANQGSEA. The CDR3 length is 13 residues.

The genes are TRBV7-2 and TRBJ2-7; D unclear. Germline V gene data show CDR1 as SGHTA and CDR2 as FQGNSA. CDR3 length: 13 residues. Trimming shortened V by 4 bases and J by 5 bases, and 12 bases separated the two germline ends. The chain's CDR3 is CASSYWLVDEQYF. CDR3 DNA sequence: TGTGCCAGCAGCTATTGGCTAGTGGACGAGCAGTACTTC.

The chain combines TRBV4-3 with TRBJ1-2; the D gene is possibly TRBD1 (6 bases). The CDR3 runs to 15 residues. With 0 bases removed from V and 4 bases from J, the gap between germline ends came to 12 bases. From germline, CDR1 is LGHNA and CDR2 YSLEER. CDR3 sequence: CASSQDKDSGYGYTF. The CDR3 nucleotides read TGCGCCAGCAGCCAAGATAAGGACAGCGGCTATGGCTACACCTTC.

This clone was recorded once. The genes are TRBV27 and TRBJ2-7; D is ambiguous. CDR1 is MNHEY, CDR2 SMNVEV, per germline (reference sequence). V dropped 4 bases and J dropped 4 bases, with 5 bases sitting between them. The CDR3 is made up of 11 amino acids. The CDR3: CASSSGYEQYF. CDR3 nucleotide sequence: TGTGCCAGCAGTTCGGGTTACGAGCAGTACTTC.

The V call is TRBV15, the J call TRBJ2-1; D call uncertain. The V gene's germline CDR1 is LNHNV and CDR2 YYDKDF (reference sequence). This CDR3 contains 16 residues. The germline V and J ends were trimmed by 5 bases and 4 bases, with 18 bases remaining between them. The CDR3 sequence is CATSPVSAVKYNEQFF. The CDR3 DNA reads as TGTGCCACCAGCCCCGTATCGGCGGTGAAATACAATGAGCAGTTCTTC.

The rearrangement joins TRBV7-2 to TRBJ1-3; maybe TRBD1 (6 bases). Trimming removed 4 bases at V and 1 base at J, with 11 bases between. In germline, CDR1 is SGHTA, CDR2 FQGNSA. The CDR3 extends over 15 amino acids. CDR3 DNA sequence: TGTGCCAGCAGCTCCCTGAGGGGGTCTGGAAACACCATATATTTT. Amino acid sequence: CASSSLRGSGNTIYF.

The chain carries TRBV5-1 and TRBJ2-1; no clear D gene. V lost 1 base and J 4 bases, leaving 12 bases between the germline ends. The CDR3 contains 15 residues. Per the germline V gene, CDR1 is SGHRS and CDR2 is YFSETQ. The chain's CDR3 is CASSLPGRSYNEQFF. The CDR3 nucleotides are TGCGCCAGCAGCTTGCCGGGTCGATCTTACAATGAGCAGTTCTTC.

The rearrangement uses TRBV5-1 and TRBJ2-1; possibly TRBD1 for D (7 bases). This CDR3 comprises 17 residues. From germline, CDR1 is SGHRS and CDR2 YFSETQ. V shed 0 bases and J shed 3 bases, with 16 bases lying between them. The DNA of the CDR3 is TGCGCCAGCAGCTTGGGTCCCCAGGGGGGCCTCTACAATGAGCAGTTCTTC. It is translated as CASSLGPQGGLYNEQFF.

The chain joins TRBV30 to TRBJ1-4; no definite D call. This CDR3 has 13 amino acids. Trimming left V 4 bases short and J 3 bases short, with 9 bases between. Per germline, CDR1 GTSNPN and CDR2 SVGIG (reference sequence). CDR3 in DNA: TGTGCCTGGATACCGGCGGCTAATGAAAAACTGTTTTTT. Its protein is CAWIPAANEKLFF.

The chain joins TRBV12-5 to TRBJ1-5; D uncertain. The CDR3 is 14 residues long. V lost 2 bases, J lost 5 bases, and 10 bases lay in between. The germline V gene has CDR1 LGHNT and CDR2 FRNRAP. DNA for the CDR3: TGTGCTAGTGGTTTGATGGAGTGGCATCAGCCCCAGCATTTT. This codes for CASGLMEWHQPQHF. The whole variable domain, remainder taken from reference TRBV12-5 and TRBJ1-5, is DARVTQTPRHKVTEMGQEVTMRCQPILGHNTVFWYRQTMMQGLELLAYFRNRAPLDDSGMPKDRFSAEMPDATLATLKIQPSEPRDSAVYFCASGLMEWHQPQHFGDGTRLSIL.

This CDR3 is CASSPSVGLTEAFF. The DNA of the CDR3 is TGCGCCAGCAGCCCAAGCGTGGGCCTTACCGAAGCTTTCTTT. V is TRBV10-2 and J is TRBJ1-1, with D unclear. CDR1 and CDR2 (germline): WSHSY, SAAADI. Trimming took off 6 bases at V and 8 bases at J, with 19 bases between the two ends. The CDR3 runs 14 residues.

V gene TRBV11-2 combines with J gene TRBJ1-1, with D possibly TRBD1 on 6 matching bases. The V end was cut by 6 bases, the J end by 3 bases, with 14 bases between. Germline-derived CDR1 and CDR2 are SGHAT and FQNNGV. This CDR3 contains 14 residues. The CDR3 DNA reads TGTGCCAGCAGGCCAACAGGGTGGGACACTGAAGCTTTCTTT. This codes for CASRPTGWDTEAFF.

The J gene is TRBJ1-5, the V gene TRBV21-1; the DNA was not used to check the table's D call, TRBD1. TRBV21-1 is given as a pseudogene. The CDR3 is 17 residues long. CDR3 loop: CASSKLGDIQSNQPQHF. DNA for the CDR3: TGTGCCAGCAGCAAATTGGGGGACATACAAAGCAATCAGCCCCAGCATTTT.

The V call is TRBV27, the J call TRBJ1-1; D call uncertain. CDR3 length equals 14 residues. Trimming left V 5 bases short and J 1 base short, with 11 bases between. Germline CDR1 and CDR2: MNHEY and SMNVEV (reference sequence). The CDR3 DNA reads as TGTGCCAGCAGTCCCCAGAGTAGGAACACTGAAGCTTTCTTT. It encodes CASSPQSRNTEAFF.

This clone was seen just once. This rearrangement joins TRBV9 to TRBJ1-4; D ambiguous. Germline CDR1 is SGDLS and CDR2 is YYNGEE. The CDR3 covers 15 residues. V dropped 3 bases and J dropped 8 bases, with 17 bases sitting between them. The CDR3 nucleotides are TGTGCCAGCAGCGCTCCTCTTGCCTCTCGAGAAAAACTGTTTTTT. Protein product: CASSAPLASREKLFF.

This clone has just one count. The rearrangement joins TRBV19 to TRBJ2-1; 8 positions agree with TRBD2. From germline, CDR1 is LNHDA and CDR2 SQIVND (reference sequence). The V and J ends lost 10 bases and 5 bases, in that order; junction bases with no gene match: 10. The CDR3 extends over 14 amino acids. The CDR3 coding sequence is TGTGCCACTTCCGGACTAGCAGCTAACAATGAGCAGTTCTTC. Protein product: CATSGLAANNEQFF.

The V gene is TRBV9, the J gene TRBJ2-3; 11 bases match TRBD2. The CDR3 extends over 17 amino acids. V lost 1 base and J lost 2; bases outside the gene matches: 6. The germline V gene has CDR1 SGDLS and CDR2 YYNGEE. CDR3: CASSVTTSGGPTDTQYF. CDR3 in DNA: TGTGCCAGCAGCGTAACCACTAGCGGGGGCCCCACAGATACGCAGTATTTT.

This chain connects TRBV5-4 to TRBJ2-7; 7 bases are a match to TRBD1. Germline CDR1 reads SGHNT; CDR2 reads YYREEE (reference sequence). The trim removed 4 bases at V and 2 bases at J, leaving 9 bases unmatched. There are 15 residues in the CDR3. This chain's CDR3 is CASSTGAGLAYEQYF. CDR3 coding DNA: TGTGCCAGCAGCACAGGGGCGGGTCTCGCCTACGAGCAGTACTTC. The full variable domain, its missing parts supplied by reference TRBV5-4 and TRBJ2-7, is ETGVTQSPTHLIKTRGQQVTLRCSSQSGHNTVSWYQQALGQGPQFIFQYYREEENGRGNFPPRFSGLQFPNYSSELNVNALELDDSALYLCASSTGAGLAYEQYFGPGTRLTVT.

The DNA of the CDR3 is TGCGCCAGCAGCTGGAACACAGATACGCAGTATTTT. Protein sequence: CASSWNTDTQYF. The chain recombines TRBV5-1 with TRBJ2-3; no definite D call. Trimming removed 3 bases at V and 2 bases at J, with 4 bases between. The V gene's germline CDR1 is SGHRS and CDR2 YFSETQ. CDR3 length: 12 amino acids.

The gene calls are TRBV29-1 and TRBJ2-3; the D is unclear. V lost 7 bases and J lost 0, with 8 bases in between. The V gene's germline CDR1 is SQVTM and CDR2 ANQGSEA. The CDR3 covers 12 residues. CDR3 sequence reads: CSGVTSTDTQYF. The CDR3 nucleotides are TGCAGCGGAGTGACTAGCACAGATACGCAGTATTTT.

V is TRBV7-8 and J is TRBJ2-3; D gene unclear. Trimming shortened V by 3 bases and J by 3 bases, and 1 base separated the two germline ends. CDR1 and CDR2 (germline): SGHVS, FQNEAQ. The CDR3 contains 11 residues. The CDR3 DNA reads TGTGCCAGCAGCTTGACAGATACGCAGTATTTT. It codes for CASSLTDTQYF. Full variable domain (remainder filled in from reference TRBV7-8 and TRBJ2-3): GAGVSQSPRYKVAKRGQDVALRCDPISGHVSLFWYQQALGQGPEFLTYFQNEAQLDKSGLPSDRFFAERPEGSVSTLKIQRTQQEDSAVYLCASSLTDTQYFGPGTRLTVL.

In DNA form, the CDR3 reads TGTGCCAGCAGCGGACAGGGGAGACACGAGCAGTACTTC. It is translated as CASSGQGRHEQYF. The V and J genes are TRBV6-5 and TRBJ2-7, with 9 bases aligning to TRBD1. The CDR3 is made up of 13 amino acids. Germline CDR1 is MNHEY and CDR2 is SVGAGI. V lost 6 bases and J lost 5; bases outside the gene matches: 5.

The CDR3 loop reads CASSYSGNPRYGYTF. The CDR3 nucleotides read TGTGCCAGCAGTTACTCAGGGAATCCCCGCTATGGCTACACCTTC. V gene TRBV6-5 combines with J gene TRBJ1-2; D is uncertain. CDR1 and CDR2 from the germline V gene are MNHEY and SVGAGI. Trimming took 0 bases from V and 4 from J, leaving 12 bases between them. This CDR3 contains 15 residues.

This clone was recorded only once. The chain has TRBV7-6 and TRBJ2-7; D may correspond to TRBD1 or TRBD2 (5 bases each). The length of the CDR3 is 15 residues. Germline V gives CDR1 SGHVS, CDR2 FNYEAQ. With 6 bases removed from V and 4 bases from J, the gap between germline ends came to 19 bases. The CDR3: CASSPSTQGGYEQYF. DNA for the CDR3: TGTGCCAGCAGTCCTAGCACCCAGGGTGGGTACGAGCAGTACTTC.

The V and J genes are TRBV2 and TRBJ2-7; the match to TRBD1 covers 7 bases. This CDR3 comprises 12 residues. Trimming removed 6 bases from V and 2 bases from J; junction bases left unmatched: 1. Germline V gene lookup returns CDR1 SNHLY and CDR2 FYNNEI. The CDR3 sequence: CASRGTAYEQYF. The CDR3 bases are TGTGCCAGCAGGGGGACAGCCTACGAGCAGTACTTC.